The clone carrying this T cell receptor (beta chain) was observed a few times. The antigen is undetermined. The data belong to a study of blood T cells in healthy people across ages. General study results and limits: Per million T cells, the diversity of TCR beta decreased roughly linearly as age advanced.

The CDR3 totals 13 residues. V lost 5 bases to trimming and J lost 5 bases; unmatched junction nucleotides: 4. Per germline, CDR1 DFQATT and CDR2 SNEGSKA (reference sequence). PCR was performed a second time for roughly 7 to 12 cycles using a sample-barcoded 5' primer and a J-beta primer mix. Tags on each cDNA molecule came from a template-switch adaptor with 12 random nucleotides. Each sample provided no less than 2.5 million CDR3-containing paired-end reads. TCRdb reprocessed the 5' RACE reads with MiXCR, giving one entry per CDR3 protein. The table records hundreds of thousands of distinct CDR3 sequences, roughly 60% of them present only once. Researchers collected ten milliliters of peripheral blood from every single donor.

This chain connects TRBV20-1 to TRBJ2-5; TRBD2 agrees at 11 bases. Sequencing was done on a sample of blood. This sequence was found in a man aged 30-40 years in good health. For the CDR3, the DNA is TGCAGTGCTCGGACTAGCGGGCGGGAGACCCAGTACTTC. Translated, it gives CSARTSGRETQYF.